The 16 T cell receptor beta chains below all came from one sample that was sequenced in a study of blood T cell repertoires in COVID-19. Clones were sequenced by immunoSEQ multiplex PCR, and TCRdb holds only the in-frame ones, with some missing. The sample lists a few hundred thousand clones, around 88% occurring once. The sample taken for sequencing was peripheral blood. The receptors were gathered from a woman in her forties or fifties with acute or convalescent COVID-19.

About this clone: Other DNA sequences of this sample code for an identical CDR3. The gene calls are TRBV4-3 and TRBJ2-3; D is uncertain. Germline CDR1 reads LGHNA; CDR2 reads YSLEER. This CDR3 has 14 residues. The V end was cut by 0 bases, the J end by 1 base, with 5 bases between. CDR3 loop: CASSQDSGTDTQYF. The CDR3 region has the DNA TGCGCCAGCAGCCAAGACTCTGGCACAGATACGCAGTATTTT.

The rearrangement links TRBV14 to TRBJ2-3; D is uncertain. This CDR3 has 14 residues. Between the trimmed V and J ends, which lost 0 bases and 1 base, there was a span of 5 bases. The germline CDR1 and CDR2 sequences are SGHDN and FVKESK. The CDR3 reads CASSQDPGTDTQYF. In nucleotides, the CDR3 is TGTGCCAGCAGCCAAGACCCCGGCACAGATACGCAGTATTTT. The full variable domain, its missing parts supplied by reference TRBV14 and TRBJ2-3, is EAGVTQFPSHSVIEKGQTVTLRCDPISGHDNLYWYRRVMGKEIKFLLHFVKESKQDESGMPNNRFLAERTGGTYSTLKVQPAELEDSGVYFCASSQDPGTDTQYFGPGTRLTVL.

The chain carries TRBV18 and TRBJ2-3, with TRBD2 identical over 8 bases. CDR3 length: 15 residues. V was pared by 1 base and J by 5 bases, with 5 bases of the junction left unmatched. In germline, CDR1 is KGHSH, CDR2 LQKENI. In DNA, the CDR3 is TGTGCCAGCTCACCACAAAGCGGGAGAGGAGATACGCAGTATTTT. This codes for CASSPQSGRGDTQYF.

The chain combines TRBV27 with TRBJ2-2; no clear D gene. This CDR3 has 13 amino acids. Deletions cut 7 bases from V and 5 bases from J, with 11 bases between. Germline V gives CDR1 MNHEY, CDR2 SMNVEV (reference sequence). CDR3 sequence reads: CASTLGGTGELFF. CDR3 DNA: TGTGCCAGCACGCTTGGCGGAACCGGGGAGCTGTTTTTT.

With regard to this clone: The identical CDR3 is also encoded by other nucleotide sequences in the sample. The rearrangement links TRBV9 to TRBJ2-3; weak D call: TRBD2 (5 bases). Germline V gene lookup returns CDR1 SGDLS and CDR2 YYNGEE. V shed 0 bases and J shed 6 bases, with 5 bases lying between them. There are 12 residues in the CDR3. CDR3 in DNA: TGTGCCAGCAGCGTAGGAGGGGATACGCAGTATTTT. Translating gives CASSVGGDTQYF.

This clone was seen once. The CDR3 DNA sequence: TGTGCCAGCAGTGCGGGAGGGATCCAAGAGACCCAGTACTTC. Its protein product is CASSAGGIQETQYF. V gene TRBV2 combines with J gene TRBJ2-5; 8 nucleotides align to TRBD2. The V gene's germline CDR1 is SNHLY and CDR2 FYNNEI. Germline trimming cut 4 bases from V and 1 base from J; bases unmatched to any gene: 2. This CDR3 spans 14 amino acids.

This chain joins TRBV19 and TRBJ2-3; TRBD2 matches 7 bases. Trimming cost V 1 base and J 2 bases; bases outside gene matches: 3. Germline CDR1 LNHDA, CDR2 SQIVND (reference sequence). CDR3 length equals 15 residues. CDR3 sequence reads: CASSIGEGDTDTQYF. CDR3 nucleotides: TGTGCCAGTAGTATAGGGGAGGGAGACACAGATACGCAGTATTTT.

The V gene is TRBV6-5, the J gene TRBJ2-2; weak D call: TRBD1 (5 bases). V lost 7 bases and J lost 2, with 8 bases in between. Looked up from germline, CDR1 is MNHEY and CDR2 is SVGAGI. The length of the CDR3 is 13 residues. The CDR3 coding sequence is TGTGCCAGCACGGACATAAACACCGGGGAGCTGTTTTTT. As protein: CASTDINTGELFF.

The chain combines TRBV7-9 with TRBJ2-3, with 10 nucleotides matching TRBD2. V shed 6 bases, J shed 0 bases, and the junction held 6 bases outside the gene matches. The CDR3 has 16 residues. Germline loops: CDR1 SEHNR, CDR2 FQNEAQ (reference sequence). The CDR3 here is CASRSTSGTSTDTQYF. As DNA, the CDR3 is TGTGCCAGCAGGTCCACTAGCGGGACCAGCACAGATACGCAGTATTTT.

The rearrangement uses TRBV3-1 (or the pseudogene TRBV3-2) and TRBJ1-2, with D perhaps matching TRBD1 (6 bases). V lost 4 bases and J 4 bases, leaving 13 bases between the germline ends. CDR3 length: 14 residues. Germline CDR1 is LGHDT and CDR2 is YNNKEL (reference sequence). CDR3 region: CASSLLGTSYGYTF. CDR3 nucleotide sequence: TGTGCCAGCAGCCTCCTTGGGACATCCTATGGCTACACCTTC.

On this clone: Other DNA sequences in this specimen translate into the identical CDR3. The chain carries TRBV5-4 and TRBJ1-1; D is perhaps TRBD1 (6 bases). Germline CDR1 reads SGHNT; CDR2 reads YYREEE (reference sequence). CDR3 size: 14 residues. The V and J ends lost 2 bases and 0 bases respectively, with 8 bases between them. The CDR3 sequence: CASSFTGMNTEAFF. The CDR3 bases are TGTGCCAGCAGCTTCACAGGGATGAACACTGAAGCTTTCTTT.

CDR3 amino acids: CASSRLAGDRSTDTQYF. The DNA for the CDR3 is TGTGCCAGCAGTAGGCTAGCGGGGGACCGAAGCACAGATACGCAGTATTTT. The genes are TRBV5-8 and TRBJ2-3, with TRBD2 matching 10 bases. The CDR3 contains 17 residues. The junction had 9 bases not matched to a gene; V was cut back by 5 bases and J by 0 bases. The germline V gene encodes CDR1 SGHTS and CDR2 YDEGEE.

This clone appeared a few times. The chain has TRBV7-2 and TRBJ1-1, with 7 positions matching TRBD1. The length of the CDR3 is 16 residues. CDR1 is SGHTA and CDR2 is FQGNSA in the germline V gene. Trimming at V came to 5 bases and at J to 4 bases, leaving 13 bases not matched to a gene. The CDR3 DNA follows: TGTGCCAGCAGCGCGAGGACCGGGACAGATGTCACTGAAGCTTTCTTT. The encoded protein is CASSARTGTDVTEAFF.

The gene calls are TRBV5-4 and TRBJ1-1, with a possible D match to TRBD1 (5 bases). Germline V gives CDR1 SGHNT, CDR2 YYREEE (reference sequence). V shed 5 bases and J shed 5 bases, with 22 bases lying between them. The CDR3 is made up of 16 amino acids. In nucleotides, the CDR3 is TGTGCCAGCAGTGCGGATTCGGGGGAGGGAGGGACTGAAGCTTTCTTT. Translating it yields CASSADSGEGGTEAFF.

V and J are TRBV12-5 and TRBJ1-5, with TRBD1 as a possible D gene (6 bases). V was cut by 1 base and J by 6 bases, with 10 bases left in between. Germline assignment: CDR1 LGHNT and CDR2 FRNRAP. The CDR3 loop spans 14 amino acids. The CDR3 DNA sequence: TGTGCTAGTGGTTTGGGACAGGATGGTCAGCCCCAGCATTTT. Translating it yields CASGLGQDGQPQHF.

The chain uses TRBV6-5 and TRBJ1-1; D remains ambiguous. V was trimmed by 3 bases and J by 3 bases, leaving 11 bases between them. Germline CDR1 and CDR2: MNHEY and SVGAGI. The CDR3 spans 14 residues. The CDR3 sequence is CASSYQRRDTEAFF. In DNA, the CDR3 is TGTGCCAGCAGTTATCAGAGGAGGGACACTGAAGCTTTCTTT.